These 10 T cell receptor beta chains came from one sample sequenced in a study of cytomegalovirus exposure and HLA in healthy donors. A multiplex PCR was run with 60 Vbeta primers and 13 Jbeta primers. Here immunoSEQ multiplex PCR was the method, and the copy in TCRdb shows in-frame clones only, minus some. Here the sample spans about 150,000 clones, approximately 79% being singletons. The sample taken for sequencing was PBMCs. The receptor set was obtained from a male donor in good health and CMV-seronegative.

In regard to this clone: One end of the junction varies from germline; a read error may be responsible. The CDR3 region is CAGSEVTGGQPQHF. CDR3 DNA: TGTGCCGGCAGTGAAGTGACAGGGGGCCAGCCCCAGCATTTT. The rearrangement uses TRBV6-1 and TRBJ1-5; TRBD1 matches 10 bases. CDR1 is MNHNS, CDR2 SASEGT, per germline. The length of the CDR3 is 14 residues.

The chain joins TRBV29-1 to TRBJ2-5, with 10 bases aligning to TRBD2. The CDR3 has 15 amino acids. The junction had 8 bases not matched to a gene; V was cut back by 3 bases and J by 4 bases. Per germline, CDR1 SQVTM and CDR2 ANQGSEA. CDR3 nucleotide sequence: TGCAGCGTTGAGTGGGGTAGCGGGGGGTCAGAGACCCAGTACTTC. It yields the protein CSVEWGSGGSETQYF.

The gene calls are TRBV27 and TRBJ1-6; D is ambiguous. Per the germline V gene, CDR1 is MNHEY and CDR2 is SMNVEV (reference sequence). The ends were cut back, 5 bases at V and 7 bases at J, with 12 bases in the middle. The CDR3 extends over 14 amino acids. The chain's CDR3 is CASSAWPQNSPLHF. The CDR3 DNA is TGTGCCAGCAGTGCCTGGCCTCAAAATTCACCCCTCCACTTT.

J is TRBJ1-1 and V is TRBV6-5; the match to TRBD1 covers 7 bases. Germline V gene lookup returns CDR1 MNHEY and CDR2 SVGAGI. This CDR3 comprises 13 residues. The trim removed 4 bases at V and 7 bases at J, leaving 6 bases unmatched. The DNA of the CDR3 is TGTGCCAGCAGTTTTAGGGACAGCGGTGAAGCTTTCTTT. Residues: CASSFRDSGEAFF.

J is TRBJ1-3 and V is TRBV2; 7 bases fit TRBD1. J gave up 2 bases and V 6 bases, and 7 bases lay outside the gene matches. Germline lookup yields CDR1 SNHLY and CDR2 FYNNEI. This CDR3 has 15 amino acids. The CDR3 sequence is CASSSDRAPGNTIYF. CDR3 nucleotide sequence: TGTGCCAGCAGCTCCGACAGGGCCCCTGGAAACACCATATATTTT.

In its sample, this clone was seen once. The gene calls are TRBV7-8 and TRBJ1-6; 8 bases map to TRBD1. Germline CDR1 is SGHVS and CDR2 is FQNEAQ. J gave up 7 bases and V 4 bases, and 6 bases lay outside the gene matches. CDR3 length: 15 residues. DNA for the CDR3: TGTGCCAGCAGCTCCCTGCGGACAGGGAATTCACCCCTCCACTTT. Protein sequence: CASSSLRTGNSPLHF.

This chain links TRBV7-9 with TRBJ2-5; possibly TRBD1 for D (6 bases). The DNA end is more similar to TRBJ2-7, so the J call may be wrong. The CDR3 length is 14 residues. Germline V gene data show CDR1 as SEHNR and CDR2 as FQNEAQ (reference sequence). CDR3 loop: CASSSRTDTYEQYF. In DNA, the CDR3 is TGTGCCAGCAGCTCCCGGACAGACACCTACGAGCAGTACTTC.

The gene calls are TRBV11-2 and TRBJ1-4; 8 positions match TRBD1. Germline CDR1 reads SGHAT; CDR2 reads FQNNGV. V trimming: 1 base; J trimming: 7 bases; junction bases outside the gene matches: 2. The CDR3 sequence is 14 residues long. The DNA of the CDR3 is TGTGCCAGCAGCTTAGGGACAGGGACTGAAAAACTGTTTTTT. Encoded protein: CASSLGTGTEKLFF.

The V gene is TRBV7-2, the J gene TRBJ1-1; 7 bases are shared with TRBD1. V shed 1 base, J shed 1 base, and the junction held 3 bases outside the gene matches. The germline V gene encodes CDR1 SGHTA and CDR2 FQGNSA. The CDR3 is 15 amino acids. CDR3 coding DNA: TGTGCCAGCAGCTTAGTTAACAGGGGGAACACTGAAGCTTTCTTT. It codes for CASSLVNRGNTEAFF.

The gene calls are TRBV5-1 and TRBJ2-2; 8 bases line up with TRBD1. Germline V gene data show CDR1 as SGHRS and CDR2 as YFSETQ. This CDR3 has 15 amino acids. J gave up 6 bases and V 4 bases, and 8 bases lay outside the gene matches. The CDR3 DNA follows: TGCGCCAGCAGCCCGAGCAGGGGGCGCCCCGGGGAGCTGTTTTTT. It is translated as CASSPSRGRPGELFF.